This T cell receptor beta chain emerged from a study of shared T cell receptors in the human thymus. The method was immunoSEQ multiplex PCR; TCRdb's version includes in-frame clones alone and lacks a portion of them. The table has roughly 660,000 clones, 88% seen once. Separately, the same data were catalogued under a study of human thymus T cells. From that second work: Both thymic and peripheral blood repertoires showed apparently biased V and J usage. Highly overlapping thymic repertoires in unrelated individuals were reported by related research.

The TCR sequence derives from a boy less than two years old with a congenital heart defect. The sequenced material came from thymocytes.

This chain's CDR3 is CASTRGQAFNQPQHF. The CDR3 region has the DNA TGTGCCAGCACCCGAGGACAGGCATTCAATCAGCCCCAGCATTTT. The chain employs TRBV2 and TRBJ1-5; 7 nucleotides align to TRBD1. Losses at the gene ends were 7 bases for V and 3 bases for J; bases not matched to a gene: 9. Germline assignment: CDR1 SNHLY and CDR2 FYNNEI. CDR3 size: 15 residues.